Below, 2 T cell receptor beta chains from the same sample are listed, as sequenced in a study of cytomegalovirus exposure and HLA in healthy donors (dated by TCRdb to about 2017). The library was made by the immunoSEQ multiplex PCR assay. For the multiplex PCR, a mixture combining 60 forward primers for TCR Vbeta segments and 13 reverse primers for TCR Jbeta segments was used. TCRdb carries this immuneACCESS record with in-frame sequences only. Its versions omit some clonotypes, under half of them owing to an unresolved V gene in the studies checked, with the rest unexplained. The sample table records roughly 98,000 clones; over 75% of these occur just once. The ten largest account for approximately 3.5% of the sample. Sequencing was performed on PBMCs. These receptors all stem from a man between 40 and 49 years old in good health and CMV-seronegative.

This rearrangement joins TRBV27 to TRBJ2-3; 9 bases line up with TRBD1. The germline V gene encodes CDR1 MNHEY and CDR2 SMNVEV (reference sequence). V was pared by 5 bases and J by 2 bases, with 11 bases of the junction left unmatched. The CDR3 is 17 amino acids. The CDR3 sequence: CASSQNPGQGFTDTQYF. As DNA, the CDR3 is TGTGCCAGCAGTCAAAATCCGGGACAGGGATTCACAGATACGCAGTATTTT.

The chain combines TRBV7-8 with TRBJ1-3; D unclear. There are 16 residues in the CDR3. V was clipped by 3 bases and J by 2 bases, with 14 bases between them. Germline CDR1 is SGHVS and CDR2 is FQNEAQ. Written as DNA, the CDR3 is TGTGCCAGCAGCTTGCGGCTGGTGCGTCCTGGAAACACCATATATTTT. Translating it yields CASSLRLVRPGNTIYF.